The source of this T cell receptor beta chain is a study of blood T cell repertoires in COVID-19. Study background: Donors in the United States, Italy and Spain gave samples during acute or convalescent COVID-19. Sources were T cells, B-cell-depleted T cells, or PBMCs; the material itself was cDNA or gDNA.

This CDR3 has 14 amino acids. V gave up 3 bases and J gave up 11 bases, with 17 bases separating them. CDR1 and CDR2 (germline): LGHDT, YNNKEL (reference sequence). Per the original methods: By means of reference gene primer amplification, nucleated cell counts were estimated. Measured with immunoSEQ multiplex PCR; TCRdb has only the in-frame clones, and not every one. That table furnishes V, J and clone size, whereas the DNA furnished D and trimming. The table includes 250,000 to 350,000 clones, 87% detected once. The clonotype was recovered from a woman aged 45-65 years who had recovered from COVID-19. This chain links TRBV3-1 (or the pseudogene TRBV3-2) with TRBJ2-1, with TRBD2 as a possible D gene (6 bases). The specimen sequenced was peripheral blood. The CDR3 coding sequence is TGTGCCAGCAGCCACGGATCCGGACTACTCCAGCAGTTCTTC. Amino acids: CASSHGSGLLQQFF.